This T cell receptor beta chain was retrieved from a study of blood T cell repertoires in COVID-19 (dated by TCRdb to about 2020). For context, the study as a whole: Samples covering the acute and convalescent phases of COVID-19 were provided by collaborators in the United States, Italy and Spain. The prospective study material was composed of cDNA or gDNA derived from T cells, B-cell-depleted T cells, or PBMCs. Subjects who had been exposed to COVID-19, were actively infected with it, or had recovered from it provided the deeply sampled blood TCRbeta repertoires that made up the dataset. The repertoires were released in a freely available public database meant as a resource for research on the immune response to SARS-CoV-2. Samples came from the ongoing ImmuneRACE study (first 160 participants) plus 1,254 subjects from 6 global collaborators. A de-identified subject ID, COVID-19 status, age in years and sex were almost always included in the sample metadata. HLA class I and class II types, where available, came from metadata supplied by the sample provider rather than from assay-based typing.

The CDR3, from cysteine to phenylalanine, totals 13 residues. Kept here is only the CDR3 DNA, which spans 39 bases and is read in frame from base 1. Relative to germline, V is missing 3 bases and J is missing 6 bases, with 1 base of the junction outside any gene match. The germline V gene (reference sequence) gives CDR1 as LNHDA and CDR2 as SQIVND. A word on this clone: It lacks a known antigen. Per-nucleotide qualities are absent, and no much larger clonotype sits a single base away.

What the research found in general, with its limitations: Clinical and demographic metadata were provided uncurated, with the amount varying by source and participant.

TCRbeta CDR3 regions were amplified from genomic DNA using the immunoSEQ Assay, a bias-controlled multiplex PCR. The authors processed their data as follows. The number of nucleated cells in each sample was estimated from the amplification of reference gene primers within the assay. To quantify the absolute abundance of each unique TCRbeta CDR3 rearrangement, sequence reads were collapsed and filtered. For each sample, productive Simpson clonality was calculated by taking the square root of Simpson's diversity index across productive rearrangements. TCRdb provides this immuneACCESS table in a form limited to in-frame rearrangements. Some clones are lacking; in checked studies, under half of them reflect an unresolved V gene, and why the rest are absent is not known. That table is the source of V, J and clone size, and D and trimming were worked out from the DNA. The sample has 70,000 to 100,000 clones on record, approximately 82% of them singletons. 5.5% to 7.5% of the sample comes from the top ten.

Whole blood was collected in K2EDTA tubes by collaborating institutions according to the institutions' own protocols. For TCRbeta analysis, collaborators shipped samples as frozen whole blood, isolated PBMCs, or DNA extracted from either of those sample types. This receptor chain uses TRBV19 and TRBJ2-2; 7 nucleotides in the junction match TRBD2. This clonotype was obtained from a man aged 45-65 years with active or convalescent COVID-19. The specimen was peripheral blood. The CDR3 reads as follows: CASSIREAGELFF. Read as DNA, the sequence is TGTGCCAGTAGTATCCGGGAGGCCGGGGAGCTGTTTTTT.